The present entry profiles one T cell receptor (beta chain) with its context. The antigen is unknown. The data were produced by immunoSEQ multiplex PCR, yet TCRdb's version contains in-frame clones alone and is incomplete. The table shows about 900 clones, with about 95% occurring only once. This CDR3 contains 14 residues. Germline V CDR1 and CDR2: SGHRS, YFSETQ. The V and J ends lost 4 bases and 0 bases, in that order; junction bases with no gene match: 1. The data are from a study of T cell clonotyping in hematopoietic cell transplantation. Recipient blood drawn about 28 days pretransplant and days 30, 100, 180 after. Overall study findings and caveats: At the given depth, recipient repertoires were over 97% de novo clonotypes. After transplant, recipient diversity fell while pathologically expanded clonotypes grew through day 180. Without cell sorting, CD4 versus CD8 contributions remain unresolved.

The TCR was taken from a male patient aged 55 to 69 who had an allogeneic stem cell transplant from an unrelated donor, so T cells may come from the graft donor. Some clones in this sample may be carry-over from other donors' samples. The J gene is TRBJ2-7, the V gene TRBV5-1, with TRBD1 matching 10 bases. The sequencing used peripheral blood mononuclear cells, collected 180 days after allogeneic stem cell transplant. The CDR3 region has the DNA TGCGCCAGCAGCGGGACAGGGGACTCCTACGAGCAGTACTTC. Its translation: CASSGTGDSYEQYF.